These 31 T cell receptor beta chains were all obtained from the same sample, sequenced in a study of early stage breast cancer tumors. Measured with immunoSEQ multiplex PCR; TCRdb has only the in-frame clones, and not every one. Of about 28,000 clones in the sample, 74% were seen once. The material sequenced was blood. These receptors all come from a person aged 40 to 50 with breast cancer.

CDR3 nucleotide sequence: TGTGCCAGCAGCCAAAATGCCGGGGCCGCTGGCTACACCTTC. It is translated as CASSQNAGAAGYTF. The chain carries TRBV14 and TRBJ1-2; tentative D call: TRBD1 (5 bases). Germline CDR1 reads SGHDN; CDR2 reads FVKESK. The CDR3 runs to 14 residues. V lost 2 bases, J lost 7 bases, and 14 bases lay in between.

The CDR3 reads CASSLGNGGPLYNEQFF. In nucleotides, the CDR3 is TGTGCCAGCAGCTTAGGGAACGGGGGGCCACTCTACAATGAGCAGTTCTTC. V gene TRBV11-2 combines with J gene TRBJ2-1, with a tentative D call TRBD2 (7 bases). The V gene's germline CDR1 is SGHAT and CDR2 FQNNGV. Trimming removed 1 base at V and 3 bases at J, with 16 bases between. The CDR3 length is 17 residues.

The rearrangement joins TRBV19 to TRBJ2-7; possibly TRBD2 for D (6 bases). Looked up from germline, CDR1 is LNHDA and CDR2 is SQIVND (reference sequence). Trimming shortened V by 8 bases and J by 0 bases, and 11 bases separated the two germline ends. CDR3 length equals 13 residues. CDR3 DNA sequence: TGTGCCAGTGGGGCGGGATCCTCCTACGAGCAGTACTTC. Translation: CASGAGSSYEQYF.

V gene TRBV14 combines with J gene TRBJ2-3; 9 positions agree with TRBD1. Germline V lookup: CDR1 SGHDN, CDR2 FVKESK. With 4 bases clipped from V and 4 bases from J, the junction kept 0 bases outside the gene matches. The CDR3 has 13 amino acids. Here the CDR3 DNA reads TGTGCCAGCAGCCGGACAGGGGCAGATACGCAGTATTTT. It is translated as CASSRTGADTQYF.

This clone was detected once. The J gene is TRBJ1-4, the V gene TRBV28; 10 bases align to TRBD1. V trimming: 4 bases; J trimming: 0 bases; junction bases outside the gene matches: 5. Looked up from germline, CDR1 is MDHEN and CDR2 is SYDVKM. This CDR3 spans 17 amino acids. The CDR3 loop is CASSSRGQGSTNEKLFF. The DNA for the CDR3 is TGTGCCAGCAGTTCTAGGGGACAGGGGTCAACTAATGAAAAACTGTTTTTT.

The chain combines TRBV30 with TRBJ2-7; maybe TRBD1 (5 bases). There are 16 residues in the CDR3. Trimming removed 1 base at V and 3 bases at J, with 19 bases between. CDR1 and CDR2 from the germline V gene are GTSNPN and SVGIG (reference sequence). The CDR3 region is CAWSEVSYRSDYEQYF. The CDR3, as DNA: TGTGCCTGGAGTGAAGTCTCGTACAGGTCGGACTACGAGCAGTACTTC. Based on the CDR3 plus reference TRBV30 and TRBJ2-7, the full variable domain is SQTIHQWPATLVQPVGSPLSLECTVEGTSNPNLYWYRQAAGRGLQLLFYSVGIGQISSEVPQNLSASRPQDRQFILSSKKLLLSDSGFYLCAWSEVSYRSDYEQYFGPGTRLTVT.

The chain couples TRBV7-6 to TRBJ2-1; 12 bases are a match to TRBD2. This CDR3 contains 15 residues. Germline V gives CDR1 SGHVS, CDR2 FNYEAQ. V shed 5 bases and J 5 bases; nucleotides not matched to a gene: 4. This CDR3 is CASSRGLAGDNEQFF. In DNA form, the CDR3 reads TGTGCCAGCAGCCGGGGACTAGCGGGTGACAATGAGCAGTTCTTC.

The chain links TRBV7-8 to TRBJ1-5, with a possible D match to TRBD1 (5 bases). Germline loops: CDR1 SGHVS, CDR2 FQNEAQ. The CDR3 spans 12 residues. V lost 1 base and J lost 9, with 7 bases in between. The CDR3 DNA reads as TGTGCCAGCAGCTTAGATAGGGGGCCCCAGCATTTT. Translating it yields CASSLDRGPQHF. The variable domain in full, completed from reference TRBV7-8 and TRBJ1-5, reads GAGVSQSPRYKVAKRGQDVALRCDPISGHVSLFWYQQALGQGPEFLTYFQNEAQLDKSGLPSDRFFAERPEGSVSTLKIQRTQQEDSAVYLCASSLDRGPQHFGDGTRLSIL.

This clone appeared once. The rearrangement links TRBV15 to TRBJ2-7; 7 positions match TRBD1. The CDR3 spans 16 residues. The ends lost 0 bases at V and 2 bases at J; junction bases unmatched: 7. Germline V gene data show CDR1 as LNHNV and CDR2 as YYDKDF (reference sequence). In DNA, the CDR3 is TGTGCCACCAGCAGAGATACCCCGGACAGGCCCTACGAGCAGTACTTC. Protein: CATSRDTPDRPYEQYF.

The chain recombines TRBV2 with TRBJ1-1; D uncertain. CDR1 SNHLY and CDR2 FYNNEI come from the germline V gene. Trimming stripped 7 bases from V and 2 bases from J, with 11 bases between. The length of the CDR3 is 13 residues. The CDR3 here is CASIRTINTEAFF. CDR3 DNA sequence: TGTGCCAGCATAAGGACGATAAACACTGAAGCTTTCTTT. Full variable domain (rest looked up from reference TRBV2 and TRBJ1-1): EPEVTQTPSHQVTQMGQEVILRCVPISNHLYFYWYRQILGQKVEFLVSFYNNEISEKSEIFDDQFSVERPDGSNFTLKIRSTKLEDSAMYFCASIRTINTEAFFGQGTRLTVV.

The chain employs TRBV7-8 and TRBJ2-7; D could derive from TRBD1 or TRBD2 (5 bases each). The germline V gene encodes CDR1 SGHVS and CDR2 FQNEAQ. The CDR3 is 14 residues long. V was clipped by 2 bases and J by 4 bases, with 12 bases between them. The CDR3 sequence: CASSLRRETYEQYF. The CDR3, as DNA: TGTGCCAGCAGCTTACGCAGGGAGACGTACGAGCAGTACTTC.

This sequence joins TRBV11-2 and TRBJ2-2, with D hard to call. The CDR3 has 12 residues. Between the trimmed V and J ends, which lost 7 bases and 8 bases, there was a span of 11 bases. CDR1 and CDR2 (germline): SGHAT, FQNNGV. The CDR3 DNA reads TGTGCCAGCACCGACCCCCGTGGGGAGCTGTTTTTT. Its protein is CASTDPRGELFF.

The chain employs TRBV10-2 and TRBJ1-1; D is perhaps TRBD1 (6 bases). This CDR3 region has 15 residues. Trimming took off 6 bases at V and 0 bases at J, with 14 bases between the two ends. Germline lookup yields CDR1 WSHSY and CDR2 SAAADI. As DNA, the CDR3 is TGCGCCAGCAGCTCCATCAGGGGAATGAACACTGAAGCTTTCTTT. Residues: CASSSIRGMNTEAFF.

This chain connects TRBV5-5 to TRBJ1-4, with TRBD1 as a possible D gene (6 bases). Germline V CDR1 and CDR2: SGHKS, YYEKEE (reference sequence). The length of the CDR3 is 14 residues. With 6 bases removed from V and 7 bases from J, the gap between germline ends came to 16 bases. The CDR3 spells CASTLTGSGEKLFF. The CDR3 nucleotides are TGTGCCAGCACCTTAACAGGGTCGGGTGAAAAACTGTTTTTT.

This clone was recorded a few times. The CDR3, as DNA: TGTGCCAGCTCACGGGACAGGGTCCGGTATGGCTACACCTTC. This translates into CASSRDRVRYGYTF. The chain is built from TRBV18 and TRBJ1-2; TRBD1 matches 9 bases. Per germline, CDR1 KGHSH and CDR2 LQKENI. With V trimmed by 4 bases and J by 5 bases, 5 bases remained unmatched. This CDR3 comprises 14 residues.

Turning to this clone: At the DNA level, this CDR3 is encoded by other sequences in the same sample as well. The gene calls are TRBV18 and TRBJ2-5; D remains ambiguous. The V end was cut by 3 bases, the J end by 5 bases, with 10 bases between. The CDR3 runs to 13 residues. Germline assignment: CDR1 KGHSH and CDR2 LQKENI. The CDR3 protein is CASSPLGTETQYF. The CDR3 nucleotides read TGTGCCAGCTCACCCTTAGGAACGGAGACCCAGTACTTC.

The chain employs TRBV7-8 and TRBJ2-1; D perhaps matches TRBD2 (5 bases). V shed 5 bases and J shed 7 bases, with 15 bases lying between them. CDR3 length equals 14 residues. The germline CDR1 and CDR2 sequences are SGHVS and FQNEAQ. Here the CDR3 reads CASSPTRVGNEQFF. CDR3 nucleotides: TGTGCCAGCAGCCCCACGAGGGTAGGGAATGAGCAGTTCTTC. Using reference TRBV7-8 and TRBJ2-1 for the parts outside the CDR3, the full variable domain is GAGVSQSPRYKVAKRGQDVALRCDPISGHVSLFWYQQALGQGPEFLTYFQNEAQLDKSGLPSDRFFAERPEGSVSTLKIQRTQQEDSAVYLCASSPTRVGNEQFFGPGTRLTVL.

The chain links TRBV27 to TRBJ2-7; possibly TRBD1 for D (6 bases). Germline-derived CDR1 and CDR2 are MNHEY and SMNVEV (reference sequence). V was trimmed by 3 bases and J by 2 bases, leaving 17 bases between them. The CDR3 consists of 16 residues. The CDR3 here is CASSFRPGVPPYEQYF. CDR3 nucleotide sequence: TGTGCCAGCAGTTTTCGTCCAGGGGTCCCCCCCTACGAGCAGTACTTC.

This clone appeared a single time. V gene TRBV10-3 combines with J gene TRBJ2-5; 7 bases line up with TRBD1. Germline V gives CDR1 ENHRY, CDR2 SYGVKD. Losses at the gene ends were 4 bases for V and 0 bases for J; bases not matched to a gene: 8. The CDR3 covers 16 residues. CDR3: CAISARPGQHQETQYF. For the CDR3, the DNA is TGTGCCATCAGTGCGAGGCCGGGACAGCACCAAGAGACCCAGTACTTC.

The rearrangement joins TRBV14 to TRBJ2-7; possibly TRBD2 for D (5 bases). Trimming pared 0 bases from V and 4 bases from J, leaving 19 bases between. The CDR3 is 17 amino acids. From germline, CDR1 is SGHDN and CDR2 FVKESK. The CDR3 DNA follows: TGTGCCAGCAGCCAAGACGAAATTTATTCGGGGAGATACGAGCAGTACTTC. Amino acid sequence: CASSQDEIYSGRYEQYF.

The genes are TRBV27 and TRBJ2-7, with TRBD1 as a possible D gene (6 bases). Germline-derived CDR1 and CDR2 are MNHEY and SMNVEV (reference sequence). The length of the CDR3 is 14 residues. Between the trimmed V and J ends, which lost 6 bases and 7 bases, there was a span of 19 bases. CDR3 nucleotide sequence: TGTGCCAGCAGCCGGACAGTTCCCACTAGTGAGCAGTACTTC. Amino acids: CASSRTVPTSEQYF.

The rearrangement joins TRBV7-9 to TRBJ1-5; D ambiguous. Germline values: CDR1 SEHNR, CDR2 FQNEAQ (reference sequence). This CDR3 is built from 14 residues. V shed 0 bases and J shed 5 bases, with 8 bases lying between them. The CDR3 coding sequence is TGTGCCAGCAGCTTAGCCAGTCCTGATCAGCCCCAGCATTTT. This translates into CASSLASPDQPQHF.

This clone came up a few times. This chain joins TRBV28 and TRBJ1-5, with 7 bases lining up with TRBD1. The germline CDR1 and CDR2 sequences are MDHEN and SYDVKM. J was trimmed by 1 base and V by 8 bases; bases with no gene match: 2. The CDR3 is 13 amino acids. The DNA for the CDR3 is TGTGCCAGCGGCAGGGGGAGCAATCAGCCCCAGCATTTT. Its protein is CASGRGSNQPQHF.

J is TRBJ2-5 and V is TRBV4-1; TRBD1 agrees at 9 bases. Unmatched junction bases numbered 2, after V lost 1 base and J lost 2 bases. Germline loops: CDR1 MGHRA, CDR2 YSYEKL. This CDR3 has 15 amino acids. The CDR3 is CASSQGGTGQETQYF. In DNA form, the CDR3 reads TGCGCCAGCAGCCAAGGGGGGACAGGGCAAGAGACCCAGTACTTC.

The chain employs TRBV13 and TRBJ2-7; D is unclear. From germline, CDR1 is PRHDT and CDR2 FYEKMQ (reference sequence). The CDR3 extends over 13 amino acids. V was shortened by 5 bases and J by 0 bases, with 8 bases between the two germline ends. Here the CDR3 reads CASSPQFSYEQYF. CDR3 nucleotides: TGTGCCAGCAGCCCTCAATTCTCCTACGAGCAGTACTTC.

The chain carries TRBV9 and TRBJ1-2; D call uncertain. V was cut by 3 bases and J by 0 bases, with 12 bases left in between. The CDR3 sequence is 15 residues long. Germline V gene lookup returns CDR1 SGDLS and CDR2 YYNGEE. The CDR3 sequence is CASSGSGRSNYGYTF. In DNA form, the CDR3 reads TGTGCCAGCAGCGGATCAGGTCGTTCTAACTATGGCTACACCTTC. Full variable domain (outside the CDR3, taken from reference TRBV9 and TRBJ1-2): DSGVTQTPKHLITATGQRVTLRCSPRSGDLSVYWYQQSLDQGLQFLIQYYNGEERAKGNILERFSAQQFPDLHSELNLSSLELGDSALYFCASSGSGRSNYGYTFGSGTRLTVV.

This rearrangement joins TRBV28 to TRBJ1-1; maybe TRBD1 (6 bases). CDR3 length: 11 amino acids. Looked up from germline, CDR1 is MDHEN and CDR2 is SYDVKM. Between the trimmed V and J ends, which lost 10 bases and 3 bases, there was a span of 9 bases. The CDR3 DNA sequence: TGTGCCACCAAGGGGGACACTGAAGCTTTCTTT. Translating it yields CATKGDTEAFF.

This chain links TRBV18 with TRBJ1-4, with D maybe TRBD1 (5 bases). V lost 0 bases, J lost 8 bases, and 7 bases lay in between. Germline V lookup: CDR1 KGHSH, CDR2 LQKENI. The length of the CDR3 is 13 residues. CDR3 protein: CASSPPGDEKLFF. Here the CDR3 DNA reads TGTGCCAGCTCACCACCAGGGGACGAAAAACTGTTTTTT.

CDR3 DNA sequence: TGTGCCAGCAGCAGTGGACAGGGGGATGCGGAGACCCAGTACTTC. It is translated as CASSSGQGDAETQYF. The V call is TRBV11-2, the J call TRBJ2-5; TRBD1 agrees at 10 bases. The V gene's germline CDR1 is SGHAT and CDR2 FQNNGV. Trimming removed 5 bases from V and 5 bases from J; junction bases left unmatched: 8. There are 15 residues in the CDR3.

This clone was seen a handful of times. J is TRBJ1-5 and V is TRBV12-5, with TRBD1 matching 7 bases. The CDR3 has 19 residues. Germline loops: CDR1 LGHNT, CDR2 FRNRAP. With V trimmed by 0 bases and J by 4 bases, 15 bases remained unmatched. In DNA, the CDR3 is TGTGCTAGTGGTTTGGTCCAACCCTACCCCGACAGGGTGAATCAGCCCCAGCATTTT. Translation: CASGLVQPYPDRVNQPQHF.

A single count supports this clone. In DNA, the CDR3 is TGTGCCAGCAGCTACCCGGGACAGGGCCCAGATACGCAGTATTTT. Its translation: CASSYPGQGPDTQYF. The rearrangement uses TRBV5-8 and TRBJ2-3; 9 bases fit TRBD1. From germline, CDR1 is SGHTS and CDR2 YDEGEE. With 3 bases clipped from V and 4 bases from J, the junction kept 6 bases outside the gene matches. The CDR3 is 15 residues long.